Sequencing of this T cell receptor (beta chain) was carried out in a study of blood T cell repertoires in COVID-19. Using immunoSEQ multiplex PCR, the repertoire was profiled, and TCRdb retains in-frame clones only, with some absent. This table has a few hundred thousand clones, 88% appearing once. The TCR originated in a woman aged 25 to 39 with COVID-19, enrolled during active disease. The material sequenced was peripheral blood.

The CDR3 protein is CASSLGEGSTEAFF. CDR3 nucleotides: TGTGCCAGCTCACTGGGGGAGGGGAGCACTGAAGCTTTCTTT. This sequence joins TRBV18 and TRBJ1-1; D is perhaps TRBD1 (5 bases). Germline CDR1 is KGHSH and CDR2 is LQKENI. With 4 bases removed from V and 4 bases from J, the gap between germline ends came to 13 bases. CDR3 length: 14 amino acids.